The 27 T cell receptor beta chains listed next were all sequenced from one sample in a study of blood T cell repertoires in COVID-19. Sequencing was performed with immunoSEQ multiplex PCR; in TCRdb, only in-frame clones are kept and a portion is missing. The profile shows about 220,000 clones, 80% to 90% of them singletons. Source material: peripheral blood. The receptor set was obtained from a man aged 25 to 40 who had recovered from COVID-19.

This chain links TRBV4-1 with TRBJ1-6, with D uncertain. Germline CDR1 and CDR2: MGHRA and YSYEKL. V shed 8 bases and J shed 0 bases, with 11 bases lying between them. This CDR3 comprises 15 residues. The CDR3 sequence: CASGRESSYNSPLHF. CDR3 nucleotides: TGCGCCAGCGGGCGGGAGAGCTCCTATAATTCACCCCTCCACTTT.

J is TRBJ1-1 and V is TRBV4-3; D gene unclear. V lost 0 bases and J lost 5, with 7 bases in between. This CDR3 is built from 13 residues. CDR1 and CDR2 (germline): LGHNA, YSLEER. CDR3 loop: CASSQDKYTEAFF. CDR3 nucleotides: TGCGCCAGCAGCCAAGATAAATATACTGAAGCTTTCTTT.

The J gene is TRBJ2-1, the V gene TRBV2, with a possible D match to TRBD1 (5 bases). Germline-derived CDR1 and CDR2 are SNHLY and FYNNEI. The CDR3 is made up of 15 amino acids. V lost 2 bases and J lost 8, with 16 bases in between. For the CDR3, the DNA is TGTGCCAGCAGTGAACGCTCGGCCCTAGGGGATGAGCAGTTCTTC. Translating gives CASSERSALGDEQFF. Using reference TRBV2 and TRBJ2-1 for the parts outside the CDR3, the full variable domain is EPEVTQTPSHQVTQMGQEVILRCVPISNHLYFYWYRQILGQKVEFLVSFYNNEISEKSEIFDDQFSVERPDGSNFTLKIRSTKLEDSAMYFCASSERSALGDEQFFGPGTRLTVL.

V usage is TRBV2 and J usage is TRBJ1-2; D gene ambiguous. CDR1 and CDR2 (germline): SNHLY, FYNNEI. V was cut by 9 bases and J by 7 bases, with 18 bases left in between. The CDR3 loop spans 13 amino acids. This CDR3 reads CASSVRGESGYTF. Written as DNA, the CDR3 is TGTGCCAGTTCGGTCCGGGGAGAATCTGGCTACACCTTC.

The gene calls are TRBV14 and TRBJ2-7; 9 positions agree with TRBD2. The V segment lost 0 bases and the J segment 9 bases; nucleotides outside the gene matches: 12. Germline V lookup: CDR1 SGHDN, CDR2 FVKESK. This CDR3 comprises 16 residues. The CDR3 coding sequence is TGTGCCAGCAGCCAAGACTCTAGCGGGGCCCGGGGGTGGCAGTACTTC. Amino acid sequence: CASSQDSSGARGWQYF. The full variable domain, rest sourced from reference TRBV14 and TRBJ2-7, is EAGVTQFPSHSVIEKGQTVTLRCDPISGHDNLYWYRRVMGKEIKFLLHFVKESKQDESGMPNNRFLAERTGGTYSTLKVQPAELEDSGVYFCASSQDSSGARGWQYFGPGTRLTVT.

The gene calls are TRBV6-5 and TRBJ2-3; D may be TRBD2 (6 bases). The CDR3 length is 15 residues. Trimming removed 6 bases from V and 3 bases from J, with 16 bases in between. Germline CDR1 MNHEY, CDR2 SVGAGI. The CDR3 loop is CASRPGRAGTDTQYF. Written as DNA, the CDR3 is TGTGCCAGCAGGCCTGGTAGGGCGGGGACAGATACGCAGTATTTT.

The count of this clone is one. Other nucleotide sequences in the sample specify the same CDR3. V and J are TRBV5-1 and TRBJ1-1, with unresolved D. The CDR3 is made up of 14 amino acids. CDR1 is SGHRS and CDR2 is YFSETQ in the germline V gene. The V end lost 3 bases, the J end lost 1 base, and 10 bases lay between the germline ends. The CDR3 DNA reads TGCGCCAGCAGCTCCGGTCTTTCGAACACTGAAGCTTTCTTT. Translating it yields CASSSGLSNTEAFF.

This rearrangement joins TRBV12-5 to TRBJ2-3; the D is unclear. CDR3 size: 11 residues. V was pared by 6 bases and J by 5 bases, with 6 bases between. The germline V gene encodes CDR1 LGHNT and CDR2 FRNRAP. Written as DNA, the CDR3 is TGTGCTAGTGGATCCGGAGATACGCAGTATTTT. Its translation: CASGSGDTQYF.

The CDR3 region is CASSQALPVAGLAAPDTQYF. In nucleotides, the CDR3 is TGCGCCAGCAGCCAAGCTTTACCGGTGGCAGGACTAGCGGCCCCAGATACGCAGTATTTT. The rearrangement uses TRBV4-1 and TRBJ2-3; 10 bases line up with TRBD2. Germline V lookup: CDR1 MGHRA, CDR2 YSYEKL. CDR3 size: 20 residues. V gave up 1 base and J gave up 4 bases; unmatched junction bases: 17.

This chain connects TRBV6-5 to TRBJ1-2, with D possibly TRBD1 on 6 matching bases. This CDR3 contains 14 residues. The germline CDR1 and CDR2 sequences are MNHEY and SVGAGI. V lost 5 bases and J lost 6, with 16 bases in between. The CDR3 region has the DNA TGTGCCAGCAGTAAACAGGGAATGTTCAATGGCTACACCTTC. Amino acid sequence: CASSKQGMFNGYTF.

The V call is TRBV9, the J call TRBJ2-7; 10 bases align to TRBD1. V lost 0 bases to trimming and J lost 5 bases; unmatched junction nucleotides: 5. This CDR3 has 15 amino acids. Germline CDR1 and CDR2: SGDLS and YYNGEE. Here the CDR3 reads CASSVAAGQGHEQYF. The CDR3 coding sequence is TGTGCCAGCAGCGTAGCAGCGGGACAGGGGCACGAGCAGTACTTC.

The chain combines TRBV6-5 with TRBJ2-1, with D tentatively TRBD2 (6 bases). Germline V CDR1 and CDR2: MNHEY, SVGAGI. The CDR3 loop spans 15 amino acids. Trimming stripped 2 bases from V and 2 bases from J, with 10 bases between. The CDR3 sequence: CASSYEEGPYNEQFF. CDR3 DNA sequence: TGTGCCAGCAGTTACGAGGAGGGGCCCTACAATGAGCAGTTCTTC.

The rearrangement joins TRBV30 to TRBJ2-2; D gene uncertain. CDR3 length: 14 residues. Germline CDR1 GTSNPN, CDR2 SVGIG (reference sequence). V lost 0 bases and J lost 7, with 12 bases in between. CDR3 loop: CAWSVQYIGGELFF. The CDR3 DNA sequence: TGTGCCTGGAGTGTACAGTACATCGGCGGGGAGCTGTTTTTT.

The rearrangement uses TRBV5-4 and TRBJ1-5, with TRBD1 as a possible D gene (5 bases). The CDR3 is 13 residues long. The germline V gene has CDR1 SGHNT and CDR2 YYREEE (reference sequence). Trimming removed 3 bases from V and 5 bases from J, with 9 bases in between. CDR3 amino acids: CASSSEQDQPQHF. In DNA, the CDR3 is TGTGCCAGCAGCTCCGAACAGGATCAGCCCCAGCATTTT.

This sequence joins TRBV2 and TRBJ2-7; D is undetermined. Trimming stripped 2 bases from V and 10 bases from J, with 12 bases between. CDR1 SNHLY and CDR2 FYNNEI come from the germline V gene. The CDR3 totals 12 residues. The CDR3 DNA sequence: TGTGCCAGCAGTGAATATCTTACAGAACAGTACTTC. Its translation is CASSEYLTEQYF.

The CDR3 bases are TGTGCCAGCAGTTTTGAGGGGCGTACAGGGGTGGAGTATGGCTACACCTTC. It codes for CASSFEGRTGVEYGYTF. This rearrangement joins TRBV7-2 to TRBJ1-2; 7 nucleotides align to TRBD1. This CDR3 is built from 17 residues. The ends lost 6 bases at V and 5 bases at J; junction bases unmatched: 18. The germline V gene encodes CDR1 SGHTA and CDR2 FQGNSA.

The chain couples TRBV14 to TRBJ2-1, with 10 nucleotides matching TRBD2. V lost 2 bases to trimming and J lost 2 bases; unmatched junction nucleotides: 9. The CDR3 runs to 18 residues. Germline V lookup: CDR1 SGHDN, CDR2 FVKESK. CDR3 sequence reads: CASSQQSASGGPYNEQFF. CDR3 nucleotide sequence: TGTGCCAGCAGCCAACAATCAGCTAGCGGGGGCCCCTACAATGAGCAGTTCTTC.

J is TRBJ1-5 and V is TRBV10-2; 8 bases align to TRBD1. The CDR3 is made up of 16 amino acids. From germline, CDR1 is WSHSY and CDR2 SAAADI. Trimming at V came to 8 bases and at J to 4 bases, leaving 13 bases not matched to a gene. DNA of the CDR3: TGCGCCAGCTCGGTTGACAGGGGCATGCCAAATCAGCCCCAGCATTTT. Protein product: CASSVDRGMPNQPQHF.

This chain joins TRBV30 and TRBJ1-5; 9 positions agree with TRBD1. J was trimmed by 2 bases and V by 2 bases; bases with no gene match: 10. Germline CDR1 and CDR2: GTSNPN and SVGIG (reference sequence). This CDR3 has 17 amino acids. CDR3 DNA sequence: TGTGCCTGGAGTCGGATGACAGGGGGAAATGGCAATCAGCCCCAGCATTTT. It codes for CAWSRMTGGNGNQPQHF.

The genes are TRBV5-6 and TRBJ1-2; D unclear. CDR3 length: 13 amino acids. Looked up from germline, CDR1 is SGHDT and CDR2 is YYEEEE. V was clipped by 0 bases and J by 8 bases, with 11 bases between them. CDR3 sequence reads: CASSLGGLEGYTF. In DNA form, the CDR3 reads TGTGCCAGCAGCTTGGGAGGGCTCGAAGGCTACACCTTC.

This clone was counted between two and nine times. This chain connects TRBV6-1 to TRBJ1-1, with TRBD1 matching over 7 bases. Trimming at V came to 3 bases and at J to 8 bases, leaving 3 bases not matched to a gene. This CDR3 is 12 amino acids long. Germline CDR1 MNHNS, CDR2 SASEGT. The CDR3 reads CASSDRGEEAFF. CDR3 DNA: TGTGCCAGCAGTGACAGGGGGGAGGAAGCTTTCTTT.

The V and J genes are TRBV19 and TRBJ2-2, with D possibly matching TRBD1 (5 bases). With 1 base removed from V and 1 base from J, the gap between germline ends came to 7 bases. In germline, CDR1 is LNHDA, CDR2 SQIVND (reference sequence). The CDR3 consists of 15 residues. The CDR3 reads CASSIARGNTGELFF. CDR3 sequence (DNA): TGTGCCAGTAGTATAGCAAGGGGGAACACCGGGGAGCTGTTTTTT.

This clone turned up a few times. The V and J genes are TRBV5-6 and TRBJ1-6; D not certain. The germline V gene encodes CDR1 SGHDT and CDR2 YYEEEE. V was shortened by 2 bases and J by 0 bases, with 6 bases between the two germline ends. The CDR3 is made up of 15 amino acids. For the CDR3, the DNA is TGTGCCAGCAGCTTCGGTAGCTCCTATAATTCACCCCTCCACTTT. It translates to CASSFGSSYNSPLHF.

The chain links TRBV5-4 to TRBJ2-1; TRBD2 is a possible D gene (6 bases). The CDR3 is 15 residues long. The germline CDR1 and CDR2 sequences are SGHNT and YYREEE (reference sequence). The V end was cut by 0 bases, the J end by 2 bases, with 9 bases between. The chain's CDR3 is CASSLDGGAYNEQFF. Here the CDR3 DNA reads TGTGCCAGCAGCTTGGATGGAGGGGCCTACAATGAGCAGTTCTTC.

The chain couples TRBV18 to TRBJ1-1; TRBD1 matches at 7 bases. Looked up from germline, CDR1 is KGHSH and CDR2 is LQKENI. This CDR3 spans 15 amino acids. V lost 6 bases and J lost 5; bases outside the gene matches: 12. CDR3 in amino acids: CASSQRQGRGTEAFF. CDR3 nucleotide sequence: TGTGCCAGCTCGCAAAGACAGGGTCGAGGGACTGAAGCTTTCTTT.

CDR3 loop: CASSQENTAGFYNEQFF. As DNA, the CDR3 is TGCGCCAGCAGCCAAGAGAATACGGCAGGTTTTTACAATGAGCAGTTCTTC. The chain recombines TRBV4-1 with TRBJ2-1; D gene unclear. Germline V gene data show CDR1 as MGHRA and CDR2 as YSYEKL. This CDR3 region has 17 residues. Trimming cost V 0 bases and J 4 bases, with 16 bases left between them.

The CDR3 loop reads CASSPPYTGELFF. The DNA of the CDR3 is TGTGCCAGCAGCCCCCCGTACACCGGGGAGCTGTTTTTT. V is TRBV7-2 and J is TRBJ2-2; no reliable D call. The germline V gene has CDR1 SGHTA and CDR2 FQGNSA. The CDR3 runs to 13 residues. V was clipped by 5 bases and J by 3 bases, with 7 bases between them.